These 3 T cell receptor beta chains share one sample of origin, sequenced in a study of PD-L1 blockade in urothelial cancer. TCRdb's copy holds only in-frame clones and misses some; the assay was immunoSEQ multiplex PCR. The table includes more than 50,000 clones, over 70% detected once. The specimen was PBMCs, collected around atezolizumab (anti-PD-L1) treatment. The source is a man between 65 and 85 years old with urothelial cancer.

V and J are TRBV2 and TRBJ2-5; D not resolved. CDR3 length equals 14 residues. The germline V gene encodes CDR1 SNHLY and CDR2 FYNNEI. Trimming cost V 4 bases and J 1 base, with 10 bases left between them. Written as DNA, the CDR3 is TGTGCCAGCAGTGCGCTGCAGGCCCAAGAGACCCAGTACTTC. It specifies CASSALQAQETQYF.

This clone appeared a single time. The chain employs TRBV5-1 and TRBJ2-2, with D maybe TRBD1 (6 bases). Trimming pared 4 bases from V and 4 bases from J, leaving 14 bases between. Per the germline V gene, CDR1 is SGHRS and CDR2 is YFSETQ. The CDR3 consists of 15 residues. CDR3 region: CASSTQGGRTGELFF. CDR3 in DNA: TGCGCCAGCAGCACACAGGGTGGTCGCACCGGGGAGCTGTTTTTT.

The V gene is TRBV5-4, the J gene TRBJ1-2; maybe TRBD1 (5 bases). The CDR3 sequence is 12 residues long. In germline, CDR1 is SGHNT, CDR2 YYREEE (reference sequence). Trimming left V 3 bases short and J 5 bases short, with 8 bases between. The chain's CDR3 is CASSSRGYGYTF. The CDR3 region has the DNA TGTGCCAGCAGCTCCCGGGGGTATGGCTACACCTTC.